The rows below give T cell receptor beta chains drawn from one sample of a study of T-cell reconstitution after alpha-beta-depleted transplantation in children. TCRdb re-called the PCR reads through MiXCR, storing one row per CDR3 protein. The sample has more than 450,000 distinct CDR3 sequences; approximately 16% are singletons. Sequenced material: PBMCs from the stem cell graft donor, taken from the stem cell graft. Every receptor here comes from a human donor who donated a stem cell graft to a child with acute lymphoblastic leukemia. Both conserved end residues are part of each CDR3. The order of the fields is D gene, clone size, J gene, V gene, CDR3 protein, CDR3 DNA. D genes are given only for firm matches. Some rows mark clone size as missing; the rest say once, few, many or name a class of expanded clone.

TRBD1 few TRBJ1-2 TRBV4-1 CASSQLDRGNYGYTF TGCGCCAGCAGCCAACTCGACAGGGGAAACTATGGCTACACCTTC
TRBD1 NA TRBJ2-1 TRBV7-7 CASSLGDRGEQFF TGTGCCAGCAGCTTAGGGGACAGGGGTGAGCAGTTCTTC
NA few TRBJ1-3 TRBV29-1 CSVGGTSGNTIYF TGCAGCGTTGGGGGTACCTCTGGAAACACCATATATTTT
NA few TRBJ2-7 TRBV5-1 CASTGPSYEQYF TGCGCCAGCACTGGCCCTTCCTACGAGCAGTACTTC
NA NA TRBJ2-7 TRBV19 CASSIVGGPYEQYF TGTGCCAGTAGTATAGTTGGGGGGCCCTACGAGCAGTACTTC
NA few TRBJ2-2 TRBV7-2 CASSLEATIPGELFF TGTGCCAGCAGCTTAGAAGCGACAATCCCCGGGGAGCTGTTTTTT
TRBD2 few TRBJ2-1 TRBV5-1 CASSLTAGAHNEQFF TGCGCCAGCAGCTTGACAGCGGGAGCCCACAATGAGCAGTTCTTC
NA NA TRBJ1-4 TRBV2 CASSRDTTNEKLFF TGTGCCAGCAGCCGGGACACAACTAATGAAAAACTGTTTTTT
NA few TRBJ1-3 TRBV27 CASSPFGGSGNTIYF TGTGCCAGCAGTCCCTTCGGGGGCTCTGGAAACACCATATATTTT
NA once TRBJ1-4 TRBV2 CASSEYLLGDEKLFF TGTGCCAGCAGTGAATATCTGCTCGGAGATGAAAAACTGTTTTTT
NA few TRBJ2-2 TRBV5-1 CASSLVAGSNTGELFF TGCGCCAGCAGCTTGGTGGCAGGGTCGAACACCGGGGAGCTGTTTTTT
NA NA TRBJ1-5 TRBV30 CAWSVGGFSNQPQHF TGTGCCTGGAGTGTAGGGGGATTTAGCAATCAGCCCCAGCATTTT
TRBD2 few TRBJ2-1 TRBV4-1 CASSRLAGVAYNEQFF TGCGCCAGCAGCCGCCTAGCGGGAGTTGCCTACAATGAGCAGTTCTTC
NA few TRBJ2-7 TRBV9 CASSPQGGWYEQYF TGTGCCAGCAGCCCACAGGGGGGGTGGTACGAGCAGTACTTC
NA few TRBJ1-5 TRBV7-8 CASSLVRGRLRQHF TGTGCCAGCAGCTTAGTCCGGGGACGGCTAAGACAGCATTTT
NA few TRBJ2-3 TRBV5-1 CASSSESGTQYF TGCGCCAGCAGCTCCGAAAGCGGTACGCAGTATTTT
TRBD1 few TRBJ1-6 TRBV5-1 CASSLGQGAVPLHF TGCGCCAGCAGCTTGGGACAGGGGGCTGTACCCCTCCACTTT
TRBD2 NA TRBJ2-5 TRBV5-1 CASSSGTSAETQYF TGCGCCAGCAGCTCCGGGACTAGCGCGGAGACCCAGTACTTC
NA NA TRBJ2-1 TRBV11-2 CASSFLMVGNEQFF TGTGCCAGCAGCTTTCTTATGGTGGGAAATGAGCAGTTCTTC
NA NA TRBJ2-7 TRBV29-1 CSVEGERREQYF TGCAGCGTTGAGGGGGAACGTCGGGAGCAGTACTTC
NA few TRBJ2-1 TRBV6-5 CASSPTLNEQFF TGTGCCAGCAGCCCAACCCTCAATGAGCAGTTCTTC
NA NA TRBJ2-3 TRBV20-1 CSALSYSPQDTQYF TGCAGTGCGCTATCTTATTCGCCACAAGATACGCAGTATTTT
NA few TRBJ1-4 TRBV12-3/TRBV12-4 CASSSEGATNEKLFF TGTGCCAGCAGTTCCGAAGGTGCAACTAATGAAAAACTGTTTTTT
TRBD2 NA TRBJ2-3 TRBV7-2 CASSLKIRLAGEDTQYF TGTGCCAGCAGCTTAAAGATACGACTAGCGGGTGAAGATACGCAGTATTTT
NA many TRBJ2-7 TRBV9 CASSVALGSYEQYF TGTGCCAGCAGCGTAGCACTGGGGTCCTACGAGCAGTACTTC
NA few TRBJ2-1 TRBV5-1 CASSFATRRSYNEQFF TGCGCCAGCAGCTTTGCTACTAGACGCTCCTACAATGAGCAGTTCTTC